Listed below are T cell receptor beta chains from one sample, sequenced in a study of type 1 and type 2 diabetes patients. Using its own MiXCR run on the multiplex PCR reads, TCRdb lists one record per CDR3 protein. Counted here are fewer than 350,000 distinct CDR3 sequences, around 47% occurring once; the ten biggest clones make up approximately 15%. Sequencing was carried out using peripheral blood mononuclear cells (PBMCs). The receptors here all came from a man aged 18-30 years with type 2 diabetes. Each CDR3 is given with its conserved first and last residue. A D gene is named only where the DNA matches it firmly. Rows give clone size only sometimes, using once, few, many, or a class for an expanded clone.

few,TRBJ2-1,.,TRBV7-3,TGTGCCAGCAGCTTCCGGTTGGCGACGCGGGAATACAATGAGCAGTTCTTC,CASSFRLATREYNEQFF
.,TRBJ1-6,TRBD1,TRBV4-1,TGCGCCAGCAGCCTGAAGGTCCGGGACAGCTATAATTCACCCCTCCACTTT,CASSLKVRDSYNSPLHF
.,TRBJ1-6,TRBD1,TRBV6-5,TGTGCCAGCAGTTACGAGACAGGGGATTCACCCCTCCACTTT,CASSYETGDSPLHF
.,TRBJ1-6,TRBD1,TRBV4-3,TGCGCCAGCAGCCAACCGGACAGGGCCTCCTATAATTCACCCCTCCACTTT,CASSQPDRASYNSPLHF
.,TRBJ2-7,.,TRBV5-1,TGTGCCAGCAGCTTGCTGGGAGTGAGCTACGAGCAGTACTTC,CASSLLGVSYEQYF
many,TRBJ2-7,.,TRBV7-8,TGTGCCAGCAGCGCGGGGACATTAGTCGAGCAGTACTTC,CASSAGTLVEQYF
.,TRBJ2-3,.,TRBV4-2,TGTGCCAGCAGCTTCCCGACTACAGATACGCAGTATTTT,CASSFPTTDTQYF
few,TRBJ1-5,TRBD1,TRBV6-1,TGTGCCAGCATTGTAGGGGGCGACTTCACAAATCAGCCCCAGCATTTT,CASIVGGDFTNQPQHF
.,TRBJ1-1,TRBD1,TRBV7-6,TGTGCCAGCAGCCTAGGACAGGGCGAAGACACTGAAGCTTTCTTT,CASSLGQGEDTEAFF
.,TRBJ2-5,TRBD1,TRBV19,TGTGCCAGTAGTATACGACAGGGGGCGCGAGAGACCCAGTACTTC,CASSIRQGARETQYF
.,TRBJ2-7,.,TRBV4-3,TGCGCCAGCAGCCAAGATATTGGGGGGAAAGGCAACGAGCAGTACTTC,CASSQDIGGKGNEQYF
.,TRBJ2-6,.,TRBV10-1,TGCGCCAGCAGCTTGGTAGGGGTCCATGGGGCCAACGTCCTGACTTTC,CASSLVGVHGANVLTF
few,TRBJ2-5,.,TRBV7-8,TGTGCCAGCAGCCCCAGTCTTGCCCAAGAGACCCAGTACTTC,CASSPSLAQETQYF
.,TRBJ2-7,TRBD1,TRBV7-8,TGTGCCAGCAGCTTTGGGACAGGGTTTTGCTACGAGCAGTACTTC,CASSFGTGFCYEQYF
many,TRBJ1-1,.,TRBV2,TGTGCCAGCAGAGACACATTGAACACTGAAGCTTTCTTT,CASRDTLNTEAFF
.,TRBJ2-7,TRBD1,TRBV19,TGTGCCAGTAGTGGGACAGGGGGAAGCTACGAGCAGTACTTC,CASSGTGGSYEQYF
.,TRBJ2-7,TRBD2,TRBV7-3,TGTGCCAGCAGCTTTTCTTGCGGGGGGATCTACGAGCAGTACTTC,CASSFSCGGIYEQYF
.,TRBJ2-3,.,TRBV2,TGTGCCAGCAGTGACCCCTCGATTAGCCCGGGCACAGATACGCAGTATTTT,CASSDPSISPGTDTQYF
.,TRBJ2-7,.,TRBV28,TGTGCCAAACAGTCAGGGGAAACAGACGACTCCTACGAGCAGTACTTC,CAKQSGETDDSYEQYF
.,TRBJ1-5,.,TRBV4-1,TGCGCCAGCAGCCCCCAGACAGTGAGGGGACTTGGCAATCAGCCCCAGCATTTT,CASSPQTVRGLGNQPQHF
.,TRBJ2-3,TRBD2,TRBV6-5,TGTGCCAGCAGTTACTTAGCGGGAGATATAGATACGCAGTATTTT,CASSYLAGDIDTQYF
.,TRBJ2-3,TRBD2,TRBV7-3,TGTGCCAGCAGGCAAACTAGCGGGAGCACAGATACGCAGTATTTT,CASRQTSGSTDTQYF
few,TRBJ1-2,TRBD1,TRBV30,TGTGCCCGGCGGCGGGACAGGAGCGATGGCTACACCTTC,CARRRDRSDGYTF
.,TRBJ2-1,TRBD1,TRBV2,TGTGCCAGCAGGGGACAGGGGAGGAATGGGCAGTTCTTC,CASRGQGRNGQFF
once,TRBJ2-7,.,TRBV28,TGTGCCAGCTCGACCTTACCCCACGAGCAGTACTTC,CASSTLPHEQYF
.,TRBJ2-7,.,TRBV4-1,TGCGCCAGCAGCCAAGTCTCGAACCCAAGCTCCTACGAGCAGTACTTC,CASSQVSNPSSYEQYF
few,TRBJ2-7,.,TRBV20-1,TGCAGTGCCAGAAGGGGGAACTCCTACGAGCAGTACTTC,CSARRGNSYEQYF
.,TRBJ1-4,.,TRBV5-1,TGCGCCAGCAGCTTGCGAGGGTTGGATGAAAAACTGTTTTTT,CASSLRGLDEKLFF
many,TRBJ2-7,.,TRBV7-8,TGTGCCAGCAGCTTAGGTGGGACGGGTGAGCAGTACTTC,CASSLGGTGEQYF
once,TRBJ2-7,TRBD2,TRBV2,TGTGCCAGCAGTGATTTCGGGGGGAACGAGCAGTACTTC,CASSDFGGNEQYF
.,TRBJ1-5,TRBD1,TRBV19,TGTGCCAGTAGTATGCGGACAGGGAATCAGCCCCAGCATTTT,CASSMRTGNQPQHF
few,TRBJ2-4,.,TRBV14,TGTGCCAGCAGCCGAGGTGGAGATTACCTAGCCAAAAACATTCAGTACTTC,CASSRGGDYLAKNIQYF
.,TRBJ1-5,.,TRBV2,TGTGCCAGCAGGCTTCCGCGGGACACCAGCAATCAGCCCCAGCATTTT,CASRLPRDTSNQPQHF
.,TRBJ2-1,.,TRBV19,TGTGCCAGTAGTGCTCGAAGGGGTTACAATGAGCAGTTCTTC,CASSARRGYNEQFF
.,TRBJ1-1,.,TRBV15,TGTGCCACCAGCAGAGATTTGGAGAGGGCGAACACTGAAGCTTTCTTT,CATSRDLERANTEAFF
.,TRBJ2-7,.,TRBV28,TGTGCCAGCTGTAAACTTCGCATAACAGGGGAGCAGTACTTC,CASCKLRITGEQYF
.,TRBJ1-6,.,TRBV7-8,TGTGCCAGTAGTCTCAGTCCGGCCGGGGGTAATTCACCCCTCCACTTT,CASSLSPAGGNSPLHF
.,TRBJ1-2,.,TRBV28,TGTGCCAGCAGTCCGGACCTGGGGGACTATGGCTACACCTTC,CASSPDLGDYGYTF
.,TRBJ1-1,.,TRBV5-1,TGCGCCAGCAGCTTGGCTCCAGGGGAGGCTGAAGCTTTCTTT,CASSLAPGEAEAFF
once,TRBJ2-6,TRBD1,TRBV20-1,TGCAGTGCCCCACTCGACAGGGTGGCTGGGGCCAACGTCCTGACTTTC,CSAPLDRVAGANVLTF
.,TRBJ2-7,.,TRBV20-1,TGCAGTGCTCCCTCCGGGATCGGCCTCTACGAGCAGTACTTC,CSAPSGIGLYEQYF
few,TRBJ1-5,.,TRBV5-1,TGCGCCAGCAGCTCGGGGGTGGGGAGCAATCAGCCCCAGCATTTT,CASSSGVGSNQPQHF
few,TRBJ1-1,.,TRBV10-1,TGCGCCAGCAACGAACAGGGGAACACTGAAGCTTTCTTT,CASNEQGNTEAFF
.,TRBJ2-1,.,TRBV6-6,TGTGCCAGCTCCGGCTCTGGGATCTACAATGAGCAGTTCTTC,CASSGSGIYNEQFF
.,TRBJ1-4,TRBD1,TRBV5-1,TGCGCCAGCAGCTTGGCAGGGGGCTTTGAAAGACTGTTTTTT,CASSLAGGFERLFF
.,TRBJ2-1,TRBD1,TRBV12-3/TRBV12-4,TGTGCCAGCAGTTTATGGGGGACAGGGGAAATCGATGAGCAGTTCTTC,CASSLWGTGEIDEQFF